A selection of T cell receptor beta chains follows, all from one sample in a study of cytomegalovirus exposure and HLA in healthy donors. Only in-frame clones appear in the TCRdb table, and some are missing; sequencing was by immunoSEQ multiplex PCR. Of approximately 130,000 clones in the sample, over 70% were seen once. Sequencing was carried out using PBMCs. The receptors were sampled from a woman aged 50 to 65 in good health and CMV-seropositive. CDR3s include the opening cysteine and the closing phenylalanine or tryptophan. D genes are given only for firm matches. Part of the rows lack a size; the others show once, few, many or a class for expanded clones.

>TRBD1|.|TRBJ2-7|TRBV6-6
TGTGCCAGCAGTTACGGACAGGCCCTCTACGAGCAGTACTTC
CASSYGQALYEQYF
>.|.|TRBJ2-5|TRBV11-3
TGTGCCAGCAGCTTTAGCGAGACCCAGTACTTC
CASSFSETQYF
>TRBD1|.|TRBJ1-1|TRBV7-9
TGTGCCATCGCGACCGGGACAGTTAACACTGAAGCTTTCTTT
CAIATGTVNTEAFF
>.|.|TRBJ1-5|TRBV30
TGTGCCTGGAGAGGCCAGGGGAATCAGCCCCAGCATTTT
CAWRGQGNQPQHF
>.|few|TRBJ1-4|TRBV4-1
TGCGCCAGCAGCCCGTCATCCGCCCAGTCCGCAACTAATGAAAAACTGTTTTTT
CASSPSSAQSATNEKLFF
>TRBD1|.|TRBJ1-2|TRBV7-3
TGTGCCAGCAGCCCTACTCCACAGGGGCCAGCTAACTATGGCTACACCTTC
CASSPTPQGPANYGYTF
>TRBD1|few|TRBJ1-2|TRBV6-1
TGTGCCAGCAGTGAATTCGACTTTCAGGGGGCCGGTGGCTACACCTTC
CASSEFDFQGAGGYTF
>.|.|TRBJ1-2|TRBV11-2
TGTGCCAGCAGCTTAGGGCAGGGTTATGGCTACACCTTC
CASSLGQGYGYTF
>.|few|TRBJ2-7|TRBV4-2
TGTGCCAGCAGCCAAGATCTTAGCGAATACTACGAGCAGTACTTC
CASSQDLSEYYEQYF
>.|.|TRBJ2-1|TRBV5-1
TGCGCCAGCAGCTCCGTCGAGTATAGCTCCTACAATGAGCAGTTCTTC
CASSSVEYSSYNEQFF
>.|.|TRBJ2-7|TRBV18
TGTGCCAGCTCAAACCAGGGAGGCGGGTACGAGCAGTACTTC
CASSNQGGGYEQYF
>.|few|TRBJ2-1|TRBV9
TGTGCCAGCAGCCCTACGGGACTGTCCTCATACAATGAGCAGTTCTTC
CASSPTGLSSYNEQFF
>TRBD1|.|TRBJ1-1|TRBV10-3
TGTGCCGTCGGGCTGGGACAGCTTCAGAACACTGAAGCTTTCTTT
CAVGLGQLQNTEAFF
>TRBD2|.|TRBJ2-1|TRBV28
TGTGCCAGCGGCCCCTCGTGGGGTAGCGGGTATAAGCAGTTCTTC
CASGPSWGSGYKQFF
>TRBD1|.|TRBJ1-3|TRBV5-1
TGCGCCAGCAGCGGCGACAGGGCTGGAAACACCATATATTTT
CASSGDRAGNTIYF
>.|.|TRBJ2-7|TRBV19
TGTGCCAGTAGTCGGAGGGAATCGGGCGAGCAGTACTTC
CASSRRESGEQYF
>TRBD2|.|TRBJ2-3|TRBV5-1
TGCGCCAGCAGCTTACCCCCGGCTAGCGGGAGAGGAACAGATACGCAGTATTTT
CASSLPPASGRGTDTQYF
>.|.|TRBJ2-7|TRBV30
TGTGCCTGGGCGACAGGAACTTACGGGCAGTACTTC
CAWATGTYGQYF
>TRBD1|.|TRBJ1-2|TRBV18
TGTGCCAGCTCACCACCGATTATTGGGACAGGGAACTATGGCTACACCTTC
CASSPPIIGTGNYGYTF
>.|.|TRBJ2-2|TRBV5-1
TGCGCCAGCAGCTTGCCATACCGGACCGGGGAGCTGTTTTTT
CASSLPYRTGELFF
>TRBD2|once|TRBJ2-5|TRBV7-9
TGTGCCAGCAGCCAGGGACTAGCGGATCAAGAGACCCAGTACTTC
CASSQGLADQETQYF
>.|once|TRBJ2-5|TRBV9
TGTGCCAGCAGCATAAGCGCGGTCCAAGAGACCCAGTACTTC
CASSISAVQETQYF
>.|.|TRBJ1-1|TRBV29-1
TGCAGCGCCTCAGGACAGATGAACACTGAAGCTTTCTTT
CSASGQMNTEAFF
>.|.|TRBJ2-2|TRBV18
TGTGCCAGCTCACCGGACAGTAGCGGGACCGGGGAGCTGTTTTTT
CASSPDSSGTGELFF
>TRBD1|once|TRBJ2-2|TRBV18
TGTGCCAGCTCTTCGACAGGGATGGGCACCGGGGAGCTGTTTTTT
CASSSTGMGTGELFF
>TRBD2|few|TRBJ2-1|TRBV11-1
TGTGCCAGCAGCTTACGGCTAGCGGGTTACAATGAGCAGTTCTTC
CASSLRLAGYNEQFF
>TRBD1|few|TRBJ2-7|TRBV5-1
TGCGCCAGCAGCTTTGGACAGGGGGACTACGAGCAGTACTTC
CASSFGQGDYEQYF
>.|.|TRBJ1-1|TRBV11-3
TGTGCCAGCCGATCGGGGGGGAACACTGAAGCTTTCTTT
CASRSGGNTEAFF
>.|few|TRBJ1-4|TRBV2
TGTGCCAGCAGTAGGACAGTGGAAAAACTGTTTTTT
CASSRTVEKLFF
>TRBD2|once|TRBJ2-5|TRBV5-6
TGTGCCAGCAGCCCACGGACTAGCGGGGGGAGCAAGTACTTC
CASSPRTSGGSKYF
>TRBD1|.|TRBJ1-2|TRBV7-2
TGTGCCAGCAGCTTAGGCCAGGGGGGCTATGGCTACACCTTC
CASSLGQGGYGYTF
>TRBD1|.|TRBJ1-1|TRBV9
TGTGCCAGCAGCTTATATGACAGGGATACTGAAGCTTTCTTT
CASSLYDRDTEAFF
>TRBD1|once|TRBJ1-2|TRBV4-2
TGTGCCAGCAGTCCTAAGACAGGGGATTATGGCTACACCTTC
CASSPKTGDYGYTF
>TRBD1|.|TRBJ2-7|TRBV7-9
TGTGCCAGCAGCTTAGAACCGGGACAGGGGGCCCACGAGCAGTACTTC
CASSLEPGQGAHEQYF
>TRBD1|.|TRBJ1-2|TRBV7-3
TGTGCCAGCAGCCGGGACAGAGACTATGGCTACACCTTC
CASSRDRDYGYTF
>TRBD1|.|TRBJ2-7|TRBV6-6
TGTGCCAGCAGAAAACAGGGGGCTCCGAACTACGAGCAGTACTTC
CASRKQGAPNYEQYF
>.|.|TRBJ1-2|TRBV2
TGTGCCACCACGGCCACAGGGACCTATGGCTACACCTTC
CATTATGTYGYTF
>.|once|TRBJ2-7|TRBV5-1
TGCGCCAGCAGCTTCTTGACTACGGACGAGCAGTACTTC
CASSFLTTDEQYF
>TRBD2|.|TRBJ2-2|TRBV7-2
TGTGCCAGCAGACGGGGGACTAGCGGGACCGGGGAGCTGTTTTTT
CASRRGTSGTGELFF
>TRBD1|.|TRBJ2-5|TRBV19
TGTGCCAGTAGTCAACGACAGGGGCGAGGAGAGACCCAGTACTTC
CASSQRQGRGETQYF
>.|.|TRBJ2-1|TRBV7-9
TGTGCCAGCAGCTTAGCGCCCACAGGTGGCTTTGAGCAGTTCTTC
CASSLAPTGGFEQFF
>.|.|TRBJ2-5|TRBV5-1
TGCGCCAGCAGCCTAAGACCGGGGGAGACCCAGTACTTC
CASSLRPGETQYF